This is a list of T cell receptor beta chains from one sample in a study of blood T cell repertoires in COVID-19. Sequenced by immunoSEQ multiplex PCR; TCRdb stores in-frame clones only, minus some. The sample has roughly 180,000 clones, over 70% seen once. Specimen: PBMCs or T cells enriched from blood (not recorded which). The receptors stem from a woman aged 45-59 years in a cohort exposed to, infected with or recovered from COVID-19 (not recorded which). The CDR3 runs from the conserved cysteine through the conserved F or W. Each record gives: D gene, J gene, V gene, clone size, CDR3 protein, CDR3 DNA. D genes are given only for firm matches. Part of the rows lack a size; the others show once, few, many or a class for expanded clones.

d_call: .
j_call: TRBJ2-3
v_call: TRBV5-1
clone_size: .
cdr3_aa: CASSPIGADTQYF
cdr3_nt: TGCGCCAGCAGCCCTATCGGAGCGGATACGCAGTATTTT

d_call: TRBD1
j_call: TRBJ1-1
v_call: TRBV2
clone_size: .
cdr3_aa: CASSLDRGNTEAFF
cdr3_nt: TGTGCCAGCAGTCTCGACAGGGGGAACACTGAAGCTTTCTTT

d_call: TRBD2
j_call: TRBJ2-1
v_call: TRBV18
clone_size: .
cdr3_aa: CASSPPGLAGAGDEQFF
cdr3_nt: TGTGCCAGCTCACCACCTGGGCTAGCGGGAGCCGGCGATGAGCAGTTCTTC

d_call: .
j_call: TRBJ1-5
v_call: TRBV1
clone_size: .
cdr3_aa: CTSRGQGGSNQPQHF
cdr3_nt: TGCACCAGCAGGGGACAGGGTGGAAGCAATCAGCCCCAGCATTTT

d_call: .
j_call: TRBJ2-7
v_call: TRBV6-5
clone_size: .
cdr3_aa: CASSSVGEQYF
cdr3_nt: TGTGCCAGCAGTAGTGTCGGCGAGCAGTACTTC

d_call: .
j_call: TRBJ2-7
v_call: TRBV3-1/TRBV3-2
clone_size: .
cdr3_aa: CASSLRDNQAYEQYF
cdr3_nt: TGTGCCAGCAGCCTAAGGGACAATCAGGCCTACGAGCAGTACTTC

d_call: TRBD1
j_call: TRBJ1-1
v_call: TRBV19
clone_size: .
cdr3_aa: CASSLAGGSRTEAFF
cdr3_nt: TGTGCCAGTAGTCTCGCAGGGGGCTCGAGGACTGAAGCTTTCTTT

d_call: .
j_call: TRBJ1-6
v_call: TRBV5-1
clone_size: .
cdr3_aa: CASTTGSSYNSPLHF
cdr3_nt: TGCGCCAGCACCACAGGGAGCTCCTATAATTCACCCCTCCACTTT

d_call: TRBD1
j_call: TRBJ1-5
v_call: TRBV7-2
clone_size: .
cdr3_aa: CASSFRHQTGQNQPQHF
cdr3_nt: TGTGCCAGCAGCTTCCGACACCAGACGGGACAGAATCAGCCCCAGCATTTT

d_call: .
j_call: TRBJ2-2
v_call: TRBV9
clone_size: .
cdr3_aa: CASSATGLMDTGELFF
cdr3_nt: TGTGCCAGCAGCGCGACAGGCTTGATGGACACCGGGGAGCTGTTTTTT

d_call: .
j_call: TRBJ1-2
v_call: TRBV19
clone_size: .
cdr3_aa: CASSSKSSGRGGYGYTF
cdr3_nt: TGTGCCAGTAGTAGTAAGTCGTCTGGTCGAGGAGGCTATGGCTACACCTTC

d_call: .
j_call: TRBJ2-7
v_call: TRBV7-2
clone_size: .
cdr3_aa: CASSPQGGMEYEQYF
cdr3_nt: TGTGCCAGCAGCCCACAAGGGGGTATGGAATACGAGCAGTACTTC

d_call: TRBD1
j_call: TRBJ2-1
v_call: TRBV2
clone_size: .
cdr3_aa: CASSFQGANEQFF
cdr3_nt: TGTGCCAGCAGTTTTCAGGGGGCCAATGAGCAGTTCTTC

d_call: TRBD2
j_call: TRBJ2-1
v_call: TRBV2
clone_size: once
cdr3_aa: CASSEARTSDNEQFF
cdr3_nt: TGTGCCAGCAGTGAAGCTCGGACTAGCGACAATGAGCAGTTCTTC

d_call: .
j_call: TRBJ1-4
v_call: TRBV30
clone_size: .
cdr3_aa: CAWSVGQGEKLFF
cdr3_nt: TGTGCCTGGAGTGTGGGCCAGGGTGAAAAACTGTTTTTT

d_call: TRBD2
j_call: TRBJ2-1
v_call: TRBV19
clone_size: .
cdr3_aa: CASRNLAGGGNEQFF
cdr3_nt: TGTGCCAGTAGGAATCTAGCGGGGGGAGGGAATGAGCAGTTCTTC

d_call: .
j_call: TRBJ1-1
v_call: TRBV24-1
clone_size: .
cdr3_aa: CATSSTASPEAFF
cdr3_nt: TGTGCCACCAGTTCTACAGCAAGCCCTGAAGCTTTCTTT

d_call: TRBD2
j_call: TRBJ2-3
v_call: TRBV29-1
clone_size: .
cdr3_aa: CSVAGLAGATDTQYF
cdr3_nt: TGCAGCGTCGCTGGACTAGCGGGAGCCACAGATACGCAGTATTTT

d_call: .
j_call: TRBJ1-1
v_call: TRBV6-6
clone_size: .
cdr3_aa: CASSLNRERNTEAFF
cdr3_nt: TGTGCCAGCAGTCTCAACAGGGAGAGAAACACTGAAGCTTTCTTT

d_call: TRBD1
j_call: TRBJ2-2
v_call: TRBV5-1
clone_size: .
cdr3_aa: CASSLDRGQTGELFF
cdr3_nt: TGCGCCAGCAGCTTAGACAGGGGGCAAACCGGGGAGCTGTTTTTT

d_call: .
j_call: TRBJ2-7
v_call: TRBV2
clone_size: .
cdr3_aa: CASSAEAGAIYEQYF
cdr3_nt: TGTGCCAGCAGTGCCGAGGCAGGGGCAATCTACGAGCAGTACTTC

d_call: .
j_call: TRBJ2-5
v_call: TRBV12-3/TRBV12-4
clone_size: .
cdr3_aa: CASSLRETQYF
cdr3_nt: TGTGCCAGCAGTTTACGGGAGACCCAGTACTTC

d_call: .
j_call: TRBJ1-2
v_call: TRBV25-1
clone_size: .
cdr3_aa: CASTAGYGYTF
cdr3_nt: TGTGCCAGTACCGCGGGGTATGGCTACACCTTC

d_call: .
j_call: TRBJ2-7
v_call: TRBV3-1/TRBV3-2
clone_size: .
cdr3_aa: CASSPGLYEQYF
cdr3_nt: TGTGCCAGCAGCCCAGGATTGTATGAGCAGTACTTC

d_call: .
j_call: TRBJ2-3
v_call: TRBV6-5
clone_size: .
cdr3_aa: CASRPRGPDTQYF
cdr3_nt: TGTGCCAGCAGACCCCGCGGGCCAGATACGCAGTATTTT

d_call: .
j_call: TRBJ2-3
v_call: TRBV5-1
clone_size: .
cdr3_aa: CASSRRETVGTDTQYF
cdr3_nt: TGCGCCAGCAGCAGAAGAGAGACAGTAGGCACAGATACGCAGTATTTT

d_call: .
j_call: TRBJ2-1
v_call: TRBV1
clone_size: few
cdr3_aa: CTSSQADRGGNEQFF
cdr3_nt: TGCACCAGCAGCCAAGCCGACAGGGGAGGCAATGAGCAGTTCTTC

d_call: TRBD1
j_call: TRBJ2-7
v_call: TRBV3-1/TRBV3-2
clone_size: few
cdr3_aa: CASSQVGQGYEQYF
cdr3_nt: TGTGCCAGCAGCCAAGTGGGACAGGGCTACGAGCAGTACTTC

d_call: TRBD2
j_call: TRBJ2-1
v_call: TRBV7-9
clone_size: .
cdr3_aa: CASTLSGGQYNEQFF
cdr3_nt: TGTGCCAGCACCCTTAGCGGGGGACAATACAATGAGCAGTTCTTC

d_call: .
j_call: TRBJ1-3
v_call: TRBV28
clone_size: .
cdr3_aa: CASSRRERGNTIYF
cdr3_nt: TGTGCCAGCAGTCGGAGGGAGAGGGGAAACACCATATATTTT

d_call: TRBD1
j_call: TRBJ1-2
v_call: TRBV7-2
clone_size: once
cdr3_aa: CASSLEGQVGYTF
cdr3_nt: TGTGCCAGCAGCTTAGAGGGACAGGTGGGCTACACCTTC

d_call: .
j_call: TRBJ1-2
v_call: TRBV9
clone_size: .
cdr3_aa: CASSVADFYGYTF
cdr3_nt: TGTGCCAGCAGCGTCGCGGATTTCTATGGCTACACCTTC

d_call: .
j_call: TRBJ2-1
v_call: TRBV11-3
clone_size: .
cdr3_aa: CASSLGRGTWNEQFF
cdr3_nt: TGTGCCAGCAGCTTAGGCAGGGGGACTTGGAATGAGCAGTTCTTC